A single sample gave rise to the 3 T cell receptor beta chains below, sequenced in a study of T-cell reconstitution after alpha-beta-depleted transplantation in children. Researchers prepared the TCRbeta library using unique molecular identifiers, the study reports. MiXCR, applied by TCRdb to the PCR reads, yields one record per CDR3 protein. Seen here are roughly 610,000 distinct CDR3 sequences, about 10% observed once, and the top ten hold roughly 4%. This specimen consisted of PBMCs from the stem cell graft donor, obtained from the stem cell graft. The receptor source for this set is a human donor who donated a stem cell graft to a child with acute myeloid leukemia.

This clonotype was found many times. The CDR3 region has the DNA TGCAGCGTTCCGTCGGCCGGGAGGGCTGGAGATACGCAGTATTTT. Amino acids: CSVPSAGRAGDTQYF. This chain links TRBV29-1 with TRBJ2-3; 8 nucleotides align to TRBD2. The ends lost 5 bases at V and 5 bases at J; junction bases unmatched: 12. Germline V gene sequence: CDR1 SQVTM, CDR2 ANQGSEA. There are 15 residues in the CDR3.

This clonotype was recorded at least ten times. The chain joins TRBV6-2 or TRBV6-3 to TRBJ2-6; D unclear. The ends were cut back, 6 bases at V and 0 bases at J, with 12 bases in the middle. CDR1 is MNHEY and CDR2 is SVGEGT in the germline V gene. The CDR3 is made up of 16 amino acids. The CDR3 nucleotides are TGTGCCAGCAGACGGACGGTTTCCTCTGGGGCCAACGTCCTGACTTTC. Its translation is CASRRTVSSGANVLTF.

CDR3 loop: CASSRSLAGFSYEQYF. In DNA form, the CDR3 reads TGTGCCAGCAGCCGGTCGCTAGCGGGGTTTTCCTACGAGCAGTACTTC. The gene calls are TRBV14 and TRBJ2-7; 9 bases are a match to TRBD2. V trimming: 4 bases; J trimming: 1 base; junction bases outside the gene matches: 8. Germline V CDR1 and CDR2: SGHDN, FVKESK. The CDR3 consists of 16 residues.